One sample yielded the 5 T cell receptor beta chains listed below, sequenced in a study of OX40 agonist ivuxolimab in advanced cancers. Profiled with immunoSEQ multiplex PCR; TCRdb holds only in-frame clones, not every one. The sample shows more than 45,000 clones, around 77% of them seen only once. The sample here was CD4+ or CD8+ T cells sorted from blood, taken in a trial of the OX40 agonist ivuxolimab. The receptors stem from an adult with an advanced solid tumor such as melanoma, head and neck, liver or kidney cancer.

J is TRBJ2-7 and V is TRBV6-5, with TRBD2 as a possible D gene (5 bases). The V and J ends lost 8 bases and 4 bases respectively, with 18 bases between them. The length of the CDR3 is 14 residues. Germline values: CDR1 MNHEY, CDR2 SVGAGI. CDR3 bases: TGTGCCAGCGCCCGTAGCTGGAGGAGTTACGAGCAGTACTTC. It yields the protein CASARSWRSYEQYF.

This clone has a count of ten or more. V and J are TRBV7-6 and TRBJ2-7; D assignment may be TRBD1 or TRBD2 (6 bases each). The germline gives CDR1 SGHVS, CDR2 FNYEAQ. V was pared by 2 bases and J by 2 bases, with 16 bases between. The CDR3 is made up of 16 amino acids. CDR3 region: CASSLNSWRGTYEQYF. As DNA, the CDR3 is TGTGCCAGCAGCTTAAATAGCTGGAGGGGGACCTACGAGCAGTACTTC.

As for this clone: Within the sample, other DNA sequences also encode this same CDR3. The V call is TRBV27, the J call TRBJ2-1; perhaps TRBD2 as D (6 bases). This CDR3 contains 13 residues. Germline V gene sequence: CDR1 MNHEY, CDR2 SMNVEV (reference sequence). Trimming cost V 5 bases and J 7 bases, with 12 bases left between them. This chain's CDR3 is CASSRPRGNEQFF. Written as DNA, the CDR3 is TGTGCCAGCAGTCGCCCACGGGGGAATGAGCAGTTCTTC.

J is TRBJ2-1 and V is TRBV7-8; D may be TRBD1 or TRBD2 (6 bases each). CDR3 length equals 13 residues. Germline-derived CDR1 and CDR2 are SGHVS and FQNEAQ. V lost 5 bases to trimming and J lost 7 bases, with 12 bases between them. DNA of the CDR3: TGTGCCAGCAGCCAGGGGAGGTGGAATGAGCAGTTCTTC. This translates into CASSQGRWNEQFF.

The V gene is TRBV5-1, the J gene TRBJ1-1; maybe TRBD1 (5 bases). Trimming took off 0 bases at V and 3 bases at J, with 15 bases between the two ends. CDR1 SGHRS and CDR2 YFSETQ come from the germline V gene. CDR3 length: 16 amino acids. The DNA for the CDR3 is TGCGCCAGCAGCTTGGCTCTCTGGGGGAGGGACACTGAAGCTTTCTTT. This encodes CASSLALWGRDTEAFF.